This T cell receptor beta chain was sequenced for a study of T cell changes during pregnancy in multiple sclerosis. Germline V gene lookup returns CDR1 SGDLS and CDR2 YYNGEE. This CDR3 has 17 amino acids. Trimming took 0 bases from V and 0 from J, leaving 16 bases between them. The data were produced by immunoSEQ multiplex PCR, yet TCRdb's version contains in-frame clones alone and is incomplete. The sample gives tens of thousands of clones, roughly 92% of which show up once; roughly 0.36% is in the top ten. Sequenced here: CD4+ T cells from peripheral blood mononuclear cells, sampled before pregnancy. The TCR comes from a female donor with multiple sclerosis, enrolled in a pregnancy study. This chain joins TRBV9 and TRBJ2-7; possible D gene TRBD2, 6 bases. Here the CDR3 reads CASSVGLMGLPSYEQYF. Written as DNA, the CDR3 is TGTGCCAGCAGCGTAGGACTAATGGGACTTCCCTCCTACGAGCAGTACTTC.